This T cell receptor beta chain was recorded in a study of blood T cell repertoires in COVID-19. The assay was immunoSEQ multiplex PCR, and TCRdb's table has in-frame clones only and misses some. Of tens of thousands of clones listed, 80% are singletons. The length of the CDR3 is 16 residues. Germline CDR1 SEHNR, CDR2 FQNEAQ (reference sequence). The V gene lost 6 bases and the J gene lost 0 bases, with 17 bases spanning the gap. The rearrangement uses TRBV7-9 and TRBJ1-1, with a possible D match to TRBD1 (6 bases). This sequence originates from a woman between 65 and 79 years old with acute or convalescent COVID-19. The source material was peripheral blood. CDR3 bases: TGTGCCAGCAGTCTTTTTGGGGGCAGTATGAACACTGAAGCTTTCTTT. Its translation: CASSLFGGSMNTEAFF. Complete variable domain (other parts from reference TRBV7-9 and TRBJ1-1): DTGVSQNPRHKITKRGQNVTFRCDPISEHNRLYWYRQTLGQGPEFLTYFQNEAQLEKSRLLSDRFSAERPKGSFSTLEIQRTEQGDSAMYLCASSLFGGSMNTEAFFGQGTRLTVV.